The source of this TCR beta chain is a study of T cells of healthy individuals. Between the trimmed V and J ends, which lost 3 bases and 0 bases, there was a span of 8 bases. The CDR3 loop spans 13 amino acids. Germline-derived CDR1 and CDR2 are DFQATT and SNEGSKA (reference sequence). In its sample, this clonotype was seen many times. TCRdb re-called the 5' RACE reads through MiXCR, storing one row per CDR3 protein. The sample shows 60,000 to 70,000 distinct CDR3 sequences, about a sixth of them seen only once. The clonotype comes from a human donor in good health. V and J are TRBV20-1 and TRBJ1-1; no firm D call. The CDR3 is CSASSEMNTEAFF. Written as DNA, the CDR3 is TGCAGTGCTAGTTCAGAGATGAACACTGAAGCTTTCTTT.